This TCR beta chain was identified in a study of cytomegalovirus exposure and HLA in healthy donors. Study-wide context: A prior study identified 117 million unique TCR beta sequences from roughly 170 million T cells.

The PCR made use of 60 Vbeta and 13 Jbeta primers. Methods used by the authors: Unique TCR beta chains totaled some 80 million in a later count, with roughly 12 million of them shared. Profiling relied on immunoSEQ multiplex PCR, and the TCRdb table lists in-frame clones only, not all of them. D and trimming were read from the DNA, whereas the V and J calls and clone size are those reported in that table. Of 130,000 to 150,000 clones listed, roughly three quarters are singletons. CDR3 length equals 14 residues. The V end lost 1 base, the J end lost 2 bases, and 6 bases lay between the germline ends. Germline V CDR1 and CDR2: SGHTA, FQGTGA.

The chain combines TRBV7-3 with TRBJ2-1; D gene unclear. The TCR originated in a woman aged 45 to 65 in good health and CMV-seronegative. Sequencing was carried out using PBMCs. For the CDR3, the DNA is TGTGCCAGCAGCTTAATCGCGACCTACAATGAGCAGTTCTTC. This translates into CASSLIATYNEQFF.